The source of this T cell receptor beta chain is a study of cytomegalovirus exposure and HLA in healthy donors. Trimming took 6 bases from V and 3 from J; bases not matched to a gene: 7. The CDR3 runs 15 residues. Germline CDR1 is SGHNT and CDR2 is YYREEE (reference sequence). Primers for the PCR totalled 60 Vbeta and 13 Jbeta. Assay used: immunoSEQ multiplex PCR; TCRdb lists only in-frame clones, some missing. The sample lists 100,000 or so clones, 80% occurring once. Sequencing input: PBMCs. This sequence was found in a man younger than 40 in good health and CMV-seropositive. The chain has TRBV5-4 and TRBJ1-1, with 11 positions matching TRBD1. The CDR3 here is CASTRTGGSDTEAFF. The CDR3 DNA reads TGTGCCAGCACCCGGACAGGGGGCTCTGACACTGAAGCTTTCTTT.